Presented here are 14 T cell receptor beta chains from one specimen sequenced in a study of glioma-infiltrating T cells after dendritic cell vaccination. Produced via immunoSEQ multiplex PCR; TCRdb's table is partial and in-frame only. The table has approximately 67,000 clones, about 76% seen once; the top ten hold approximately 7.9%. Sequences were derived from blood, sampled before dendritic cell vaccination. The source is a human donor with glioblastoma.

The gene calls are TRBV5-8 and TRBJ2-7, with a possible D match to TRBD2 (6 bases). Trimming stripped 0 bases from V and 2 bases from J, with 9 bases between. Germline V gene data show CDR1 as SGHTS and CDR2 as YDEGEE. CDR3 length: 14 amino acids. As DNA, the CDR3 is TGTGCCAGCAGCTTGGGGGCGGGGACCTACGAGCAGTACTTC. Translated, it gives CASSLGAGTYEQYF.

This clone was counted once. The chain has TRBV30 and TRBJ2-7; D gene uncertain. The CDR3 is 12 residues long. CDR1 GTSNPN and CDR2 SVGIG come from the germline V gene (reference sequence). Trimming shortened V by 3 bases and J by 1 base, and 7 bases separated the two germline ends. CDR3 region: CAWSAESYEQYF. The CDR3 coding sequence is TGTGCCTGGAGCGCAGAATCCTACGAGCAGTACTTC. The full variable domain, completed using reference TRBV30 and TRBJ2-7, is SQTIHQWPATLVQPVGSPLSLECTVEGTSNPNLYWYRQAAGRGLQLLFYSVGIGQISSEVPQNLSASRPQDRQFILSSKKLLLSDSGFYLCAWSAESYEQYFGPGTRLTVT.

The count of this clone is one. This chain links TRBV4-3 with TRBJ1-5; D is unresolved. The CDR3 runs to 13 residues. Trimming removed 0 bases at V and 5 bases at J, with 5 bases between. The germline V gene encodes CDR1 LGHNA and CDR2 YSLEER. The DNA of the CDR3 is TGCGCCAGCAGCCAAGATCGGGATCAGCCCCAGCATTTT. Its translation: CASSQDRDQPQHF.

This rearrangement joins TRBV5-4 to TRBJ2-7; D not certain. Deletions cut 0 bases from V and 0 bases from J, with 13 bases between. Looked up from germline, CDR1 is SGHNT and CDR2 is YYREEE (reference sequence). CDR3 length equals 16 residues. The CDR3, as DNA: TGTGCCAGCAGCTTGGGGGCCTACCTGAGCTCCTACGAGCAGTACTTC. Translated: CASSLGAYLSSYEQYF. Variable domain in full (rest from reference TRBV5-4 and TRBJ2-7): ETGVTQSPTHLIKTRGQQVTLRCSSQSGHNTVSWYQQALGQGPQFIFQYYREEENGRGNFPPRFSGLQFPNYSSELNVNALELDDSALYLCASSLGAYLSSYEQYFGPGTRLTVT.

CDR3 region: CASSEAQRGGGDEQFF. The DNA for the CDR3 is TGTGCCAGCAGTGAAGCCCAAAGGGGCGGGGGGGATGAGCAGTTCTTC. V gene TRBV2 combines with J gene TRBJ2-1; TRBD2 matches at 9 bases. Germline values: CDR1 SNHLY, CDR2 FYNNEI. Trimming removed 0 bases from V and 8 bases from J; junction bases left unmatched: 8. The CDR3 loop spans 16 amino acids.

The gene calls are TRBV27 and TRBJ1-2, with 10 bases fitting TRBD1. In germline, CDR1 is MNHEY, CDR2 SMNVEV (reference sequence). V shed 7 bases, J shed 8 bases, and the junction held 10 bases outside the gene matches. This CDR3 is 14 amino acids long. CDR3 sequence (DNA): TGTGCCAGCAAACCGGGACAGGGGCCTCTCGGCTACACCTTC. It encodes CASKPGQGPLGYTF.

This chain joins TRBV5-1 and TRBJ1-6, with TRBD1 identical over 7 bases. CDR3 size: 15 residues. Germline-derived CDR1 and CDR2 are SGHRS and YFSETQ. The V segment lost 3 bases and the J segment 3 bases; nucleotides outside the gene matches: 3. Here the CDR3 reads CASSSGQNYNSPLHF. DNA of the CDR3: TGCGCCAGCAGCTCGGGACAGAACTATAATTCACCCCTCCACTTT.

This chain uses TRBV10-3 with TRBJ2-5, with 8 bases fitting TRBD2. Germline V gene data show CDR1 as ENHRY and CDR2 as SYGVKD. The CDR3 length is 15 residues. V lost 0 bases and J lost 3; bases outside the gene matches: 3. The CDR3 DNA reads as TGTGCCATCAGTGAGTCGACTAGCGTGAAAGAGACCCAGTACTTC. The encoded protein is CAISESTSVKETQYF.

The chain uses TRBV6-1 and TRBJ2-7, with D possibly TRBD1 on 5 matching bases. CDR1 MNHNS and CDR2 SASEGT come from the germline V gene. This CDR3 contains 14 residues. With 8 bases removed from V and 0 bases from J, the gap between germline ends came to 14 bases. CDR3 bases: TGTGCCAGCCAAGAAAAGGGGTCCTCCTACGAGCAGTACTTC. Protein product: CASQEKGSSYEQYF.

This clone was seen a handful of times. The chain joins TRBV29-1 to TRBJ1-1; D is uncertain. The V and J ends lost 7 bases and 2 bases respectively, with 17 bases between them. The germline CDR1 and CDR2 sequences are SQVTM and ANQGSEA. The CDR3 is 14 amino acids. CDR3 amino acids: CSATPTLTNTEAFF. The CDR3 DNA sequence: TGCAGCGCCACCCCCACACTGACTAACACTGAAGCTTTCTTT.

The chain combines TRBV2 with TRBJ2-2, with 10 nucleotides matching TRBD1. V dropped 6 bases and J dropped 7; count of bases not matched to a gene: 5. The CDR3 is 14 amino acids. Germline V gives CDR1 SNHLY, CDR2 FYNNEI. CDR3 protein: CASRGTGADGELFF. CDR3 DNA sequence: TGTGCCAGCAGGGGGACAGGGGCGGACGGGGAGCTGTTTTTT.

CDR3 DNA sequence: TGCAGCGCCGCGGAGGAGAACACTGAAGCTTTCTTT. Translation gives CSAAEENTEAFF. The chain couples TRBV29-1 to TRBJ1-1; D unresolved. Germline V lookup: CDR1 SQVTM, CDR2 ANQGSEA. Trimming shortened V by 7 bases and J by 1 base, and 10 bases separated the two germline ends. This CDR3 comprises 12 residues.

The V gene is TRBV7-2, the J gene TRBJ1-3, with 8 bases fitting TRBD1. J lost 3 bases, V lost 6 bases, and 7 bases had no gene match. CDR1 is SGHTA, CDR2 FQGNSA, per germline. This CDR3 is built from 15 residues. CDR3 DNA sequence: TGTGCCAGCAGTTTGACAGGGGCTGGTGGAAACACCATATATTTT. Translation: CASSLTGAGGNTIYF.

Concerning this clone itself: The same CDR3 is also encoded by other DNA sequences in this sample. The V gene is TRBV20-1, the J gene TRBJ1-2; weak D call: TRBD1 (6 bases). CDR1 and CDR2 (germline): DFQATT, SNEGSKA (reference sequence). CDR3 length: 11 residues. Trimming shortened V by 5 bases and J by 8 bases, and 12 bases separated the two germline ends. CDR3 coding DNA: TGCAGTGCTTTCCGGGACAACGGCTACACCTTC. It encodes CSAFRDNGYTF.